The following is a T cell receptor (beta chain) sequence with its context. Participants' reported clinical history set cohort assignment. Original handling: Reference gene primer amplification yielded estimated nucleated cell counts. Repertoires were generated with immunoSEQ multiplex PCR, while TCRdb's copy carries only in-frame clones and drops some. Clone size and the V and J calls come from that table; the DNA yielded D and trimming. The sample lists roughly 250,000 clones, around 88% occurring once. This record belongs to a study of blood T cell repertoires in COVID-19. Across the whole study: Sources were T cells, B-cell-depleted T cells, or PBMCs; the material itself was cDNA or gDNA.

Specimen: PBMCs or T cells enriched from blood (not recorded which). This receptor was obtained from a woman in her forties with acute COVID-19.

The CDR3 loop is CASSQGDAGETQYF. The CDR3 nucleotides read TGCGCCAGCAGCCAAGGGGATGCGGGGGAGACCCAGTACTTC. The rearrangement joins TRBV4-1 to TRBJ2-5; tentatively, D is TRBD2 (6 bases). CDR3 length: 14 amino acids. The V end lost 1 base, the J end lost 5 bases, and 11 bases lay between the germline ends. Looked up from germline, CDR1 is MGHRA and CDR2 is YSYEKL.